These T cell receptor beta chains were read from a single sample in a study of CXCR3-negative and CXCR3-positive naive CD8 T cells. For each CDR3 protein, TCRdb gives one entry from its re-call of the 5' RACE reads, without DNA. The listing contains roughly 6,000 distinct CDR3 sequences. The sample consisted of naive CXCR3+ CD8+ T cells from blood. Every receptor here comes from a human donor in good health. Some clones in this sample may be carry-over from other donors' samples. The CDR3 runs from the conserved cysteine through the conserved F or W. The order of the fields is CDR3 length, V gene, clone size, J gene, CDR3 protein. A row's size may be missing; if present it is once, few, many or a size class.

length: 15; V: TRBV2; size: medium-sized; J: TRBJ2-3; CDR3: CASSRFGGPTDTQYF
length: 13; V: TRBV25-1; size: NA; J: TRBJ2-7; CDR3: CASSELSGYEQYF
length: 16; V: TRBV29-1; size: medium-sized; J: TRBJ2-6; CDR3: CSVQGASWAGANVLTF
length: 13; V: TRBV29-1; size: NA; J: TRBJ1-2; CDR3: CSADGGAGYGYTF
length: 14; V: TRBV19; size: NA; J: TRBJ1-2; CDR3: CASSNMGQVDGYTF
length: 14; V: TRBV7-6; size: medium-sized; J: TRBJ1-3; CDR3: CASKDRGLGNTIYF
length: 16; V: TRBV7-2; size: medium-sized; J: TRBJ2-7; CDR3: CASSWPGLAGEYEQYF
length: 18; V: TRBV6-6; size: NA; J: TRBJ1-3; CDR3: CASSRNPPLADSGNTIYF
length: 14; V: TRBV4-1; size: NA; J: TRBJ2-5; CDR3: CASSQDRGKETQYF
length: 16; V: TRBV12-3/TRBV12-4; size: NA; J: TRBJ2-3; CDR3: CASSTGVGGYTDTQYF
length: 12; V: TRBV28; size: medium-sized; J: TRBJ2-3; CDR3: CASSLGGYTQYF
length: 14; V: TRBV6-6; size: NA; J: TRBJ2-2; CDR3: CASRTGTNTGELFF
length: 14; V: TRBV7-9; size: medium-sized; J: TRBJ2-7; CDR3: CASGRSGEGYEQYF
length: 17; V: TRBV6-6; size: NA; J: TRBJ2-2; CDR3: CASSYLVEPAWTGELFF
length: 16; V: TRBV29-1; size: NA; J: TRBJ2-1; CDR3: CSVARISEAGHNEQFF
length: 17; V: TRBV9; size: NA; J: TRBJ2-7; CDR3: CASSVESSGSPLREQYF
length: 14; V: TRBV7-3; size: NA; J: TRBJ1-4; CDR3: CASSPGQLNEKLFF
length: 13; V: TRBV12-3/TRBV12-4; size: NA; J: TRBJ2-1; CDR3: CASSGLAKGEQFF
length: 16; V: TRBV4-1; size: NA; J: TRBJ2-7; CDR3: CASSRPGTSGSYEQYF
length: 15; V: TRBV28; size: medium-sized; J: TRBJ2-5; CDR3: CASCRGHRLQETQYF
length: 15; V: TRBV7-8; size: NA; J: TRBJ1-4; CDR3: CASSSPAATPKKLFF
length: 16; V: TRBV15; size: NA; J: TRBJ2-1; CDR3: CATSSIGGRATDEQFF
length: 19; V: TRBV5-1; size: NA; J: TRBJ2-1; CDR3: CASSSEGLAGAQDDNEQFF